This record concerns one T cell receptor beta chain sequence. Its antigen is not known. A much larger clone lies a single base off, so this may be a read error. The entry originates in a study of tumor-infiltrating lymphocytes in primary liver carcinoma. Whole-study findings and limits: Tumor-adjacent and tumor-blood pairs shared less of their repertoires than tumor region pairs shared. Only about 7-24% of top clones were detected in each of the five tumor regions. Tumor top-250-clone fractions significantly exceeded those of blood (p = 0.039).

V was pared by 5 bases and J by 7 bases, with 13 bases of the junction left unmatched. The CDR3 is 16 residues long. Using a constant-region primer together with ProtoScript II reverse transcriptase, TCR beta cDNA was made from about 500 ng of total RNA. Slightly modified ARM-PCR, run as three nested multiplex PCR rounds, produced the TCR beta libraries. For approximately 11 cycles apiece, the opening two PCR rounds ran with TRBV1-TRBV30 forward primers and a C-beta reverse primer. TCRdb re-analysed the multiplex PCR reads in MiXCR, keeping a single row per CDR3 protein. The sample has approximately 110,000 distinct CDR3 sequences, 55% to 75% seen once; the top ten hold about 8%. Both RNA and DNA were isolated together from approximately 20-30 mg of bulk tissue that had not been sorted. Every tumor sample analyzed contained over 85% viable tumor cells.

Material for sequencing was liver tumor tissue from sampling region 3. Subset indicated: tumor region T3, left-lateral pole. The TCR sequence derives from a woman in her fifties or sixties with primary liver carcinoma and hepatitis B virus infection. V is TRBV12-3 or TRBV12-4 and J is TRBJ2-1; 8 nucleotides align to TRBD2. As DNA, the CDR3 is TGTGCCAGCAGTGCGACTAGCGTGAGGCGTTCAAATGAGCAGTTCTTC. Residues: CASSATSVRRSNEQFF.